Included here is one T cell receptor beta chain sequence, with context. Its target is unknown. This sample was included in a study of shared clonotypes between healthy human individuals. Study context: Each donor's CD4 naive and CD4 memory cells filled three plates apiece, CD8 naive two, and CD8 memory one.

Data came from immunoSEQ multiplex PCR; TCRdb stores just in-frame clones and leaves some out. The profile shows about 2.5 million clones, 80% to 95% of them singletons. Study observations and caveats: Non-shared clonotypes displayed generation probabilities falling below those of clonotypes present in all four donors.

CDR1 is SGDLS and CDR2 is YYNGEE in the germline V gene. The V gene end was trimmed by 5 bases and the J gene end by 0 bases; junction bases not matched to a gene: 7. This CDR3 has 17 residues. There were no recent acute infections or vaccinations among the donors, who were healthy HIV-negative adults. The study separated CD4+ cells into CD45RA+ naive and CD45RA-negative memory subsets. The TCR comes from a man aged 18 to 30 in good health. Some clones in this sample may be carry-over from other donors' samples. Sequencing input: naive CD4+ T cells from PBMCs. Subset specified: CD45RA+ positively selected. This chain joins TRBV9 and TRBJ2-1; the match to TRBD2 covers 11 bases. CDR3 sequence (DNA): TGTGCCAGCAGTCTAGCGGGAGGTTTTGGCTCCTACAATGAGCAGTTCTTC. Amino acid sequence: CASSLAGGFGSYNEQFF.